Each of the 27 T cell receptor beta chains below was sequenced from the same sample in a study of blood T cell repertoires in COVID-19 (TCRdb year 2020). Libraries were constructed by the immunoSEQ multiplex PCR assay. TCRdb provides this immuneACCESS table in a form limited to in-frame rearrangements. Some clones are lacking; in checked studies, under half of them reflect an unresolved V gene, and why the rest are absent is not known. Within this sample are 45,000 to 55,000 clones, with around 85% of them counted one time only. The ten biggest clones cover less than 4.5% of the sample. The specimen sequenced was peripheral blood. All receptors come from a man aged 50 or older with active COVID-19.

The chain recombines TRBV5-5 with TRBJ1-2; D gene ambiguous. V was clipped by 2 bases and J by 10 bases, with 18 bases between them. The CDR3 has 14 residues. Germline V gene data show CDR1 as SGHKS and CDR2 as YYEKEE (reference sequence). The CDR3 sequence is CASSFFGGIGDYTF. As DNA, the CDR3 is TGTGCCAGCAGCTTTTTCGGCGGAATAGGTGACTACACCTTC. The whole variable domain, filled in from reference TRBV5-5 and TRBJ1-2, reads DAGVTQSPTHLIKTRGQQVTLRCSPISGHKSVSWYQQVLGQGPQFIFQYYEKEERGRGNFPDRFSARQFPNYSSELNVNALLLGDSALYLCASSFFGGIGDYTFGSGTRLTVV.

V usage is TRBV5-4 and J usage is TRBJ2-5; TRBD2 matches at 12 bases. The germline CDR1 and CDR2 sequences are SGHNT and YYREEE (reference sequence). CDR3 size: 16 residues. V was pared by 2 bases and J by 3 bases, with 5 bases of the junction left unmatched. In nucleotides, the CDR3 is TGTGCCAGCAGCTTAGGACTAGCGGGGATAGAAGAGACCCAGTACTTC. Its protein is CASSLGLAGIEETQYF.

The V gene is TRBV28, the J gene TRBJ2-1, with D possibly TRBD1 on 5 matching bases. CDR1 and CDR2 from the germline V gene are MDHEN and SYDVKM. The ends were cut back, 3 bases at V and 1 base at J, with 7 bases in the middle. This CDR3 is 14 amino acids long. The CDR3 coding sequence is TGTGCCAGCAGTTTTCCAGGGTCCTACAATGAGCAGTTCTTC. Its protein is CASSFPGSYNEQFF.

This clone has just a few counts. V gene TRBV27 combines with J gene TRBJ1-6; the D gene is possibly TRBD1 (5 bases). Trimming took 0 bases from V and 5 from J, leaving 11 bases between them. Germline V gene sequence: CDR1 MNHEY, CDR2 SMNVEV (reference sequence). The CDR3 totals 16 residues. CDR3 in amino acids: CASSLSPGGNNSPLHF. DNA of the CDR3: TGTGCCAGCAGTTTATCCCCGGGGGGTAATAATTCACCCCTCCACTTT.

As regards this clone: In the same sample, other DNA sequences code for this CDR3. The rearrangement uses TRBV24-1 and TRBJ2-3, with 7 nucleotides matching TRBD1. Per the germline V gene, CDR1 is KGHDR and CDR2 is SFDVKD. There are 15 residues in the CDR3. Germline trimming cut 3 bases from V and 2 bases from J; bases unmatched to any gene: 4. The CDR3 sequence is CATSDRQGPTDTQYF. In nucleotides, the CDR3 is TGTGCCACCAGTGATAGACAGGGACCCACAGATACGCAGTATTTT.

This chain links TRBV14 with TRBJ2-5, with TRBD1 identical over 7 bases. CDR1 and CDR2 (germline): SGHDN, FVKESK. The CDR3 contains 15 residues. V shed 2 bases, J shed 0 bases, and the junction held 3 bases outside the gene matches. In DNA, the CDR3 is TGTGCCAGCAGCCAATCCGGGACAGACCAAGAGACCCAGTACTTC. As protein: CASSQSGTDQETQYF.

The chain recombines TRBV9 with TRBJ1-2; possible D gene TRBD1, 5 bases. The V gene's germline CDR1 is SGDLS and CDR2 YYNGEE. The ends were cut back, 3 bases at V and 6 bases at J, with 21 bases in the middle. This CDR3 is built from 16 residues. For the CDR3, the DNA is TGTGCCAGCAGCGCCCCAACCCGGGGACGGGAGAATGGCTACACCTTC. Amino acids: CASSAPTRGRENGYTF.

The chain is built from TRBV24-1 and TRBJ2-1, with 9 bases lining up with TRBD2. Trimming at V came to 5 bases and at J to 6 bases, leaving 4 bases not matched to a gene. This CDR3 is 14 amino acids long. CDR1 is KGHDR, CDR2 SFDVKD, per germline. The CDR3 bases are TGTGCCACCAGTGGGCCTAGCGGGGCCAATGAGCAGTTCTTC. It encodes CATSGPSGANEQFF.

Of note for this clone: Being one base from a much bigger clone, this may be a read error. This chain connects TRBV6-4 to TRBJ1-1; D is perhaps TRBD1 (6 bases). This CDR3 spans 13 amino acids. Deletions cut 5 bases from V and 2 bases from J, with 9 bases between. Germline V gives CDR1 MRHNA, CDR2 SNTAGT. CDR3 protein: CASSTTGNTEAFF. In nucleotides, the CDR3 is TGTGCCAGCAGTACGACAGGAAACACTGAAGCTTTCTTT.

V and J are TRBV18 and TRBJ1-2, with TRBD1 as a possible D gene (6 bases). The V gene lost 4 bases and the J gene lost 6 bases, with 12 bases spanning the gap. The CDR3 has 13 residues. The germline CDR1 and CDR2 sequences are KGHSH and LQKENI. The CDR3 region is CASSHLQGHGYTF. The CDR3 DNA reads TGTGCCAGCTCACATTTACAGGGACATGGCTACACCTTC.

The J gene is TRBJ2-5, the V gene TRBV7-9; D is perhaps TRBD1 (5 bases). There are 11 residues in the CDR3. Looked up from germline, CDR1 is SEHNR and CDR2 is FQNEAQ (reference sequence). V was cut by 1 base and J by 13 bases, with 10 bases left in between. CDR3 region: CASSLGGPRYF. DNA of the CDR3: TGTGCCAGCAGCTTAGGGGGCCCCCGGTACTTC.

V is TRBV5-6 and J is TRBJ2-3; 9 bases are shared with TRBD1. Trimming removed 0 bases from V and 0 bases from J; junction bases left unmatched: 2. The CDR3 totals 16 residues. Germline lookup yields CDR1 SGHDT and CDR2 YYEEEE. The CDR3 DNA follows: TGTGCCAGCAGCTTGGGGACAGGGGTAAGCACAGATACGCAGTATTTT. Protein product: CASSLGTGVSTDTQYF. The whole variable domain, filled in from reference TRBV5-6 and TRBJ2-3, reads DAGVTQSPTHLIKTRGQQVTLRCSPKSGHDTVSWYQQALGQGPQFIFQYYEEEERQRGNFPDRFSGHQFPNYSSELNVNALLLGDSALYLCASSLGTGVSTDTQYFGPGTRLTVL.

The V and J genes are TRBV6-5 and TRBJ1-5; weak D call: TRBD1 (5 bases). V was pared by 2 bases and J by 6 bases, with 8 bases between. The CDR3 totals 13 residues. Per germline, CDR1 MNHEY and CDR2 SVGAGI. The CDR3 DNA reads TGTGCCAGCAGTTACGACAGATTTCAGCCCCAGCATTTT. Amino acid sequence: CASSYDRFQPQHF.

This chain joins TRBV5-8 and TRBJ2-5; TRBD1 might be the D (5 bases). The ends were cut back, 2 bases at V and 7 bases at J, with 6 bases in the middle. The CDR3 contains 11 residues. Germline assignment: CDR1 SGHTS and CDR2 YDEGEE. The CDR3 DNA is TGTGCCAGCAGCTTAGACAGGACCCAGTACTTC. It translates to CASSLDRTQYF.

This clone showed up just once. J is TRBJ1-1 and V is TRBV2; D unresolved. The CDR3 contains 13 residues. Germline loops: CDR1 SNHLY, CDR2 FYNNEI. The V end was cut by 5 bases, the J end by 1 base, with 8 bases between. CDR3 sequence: CASSRESNTEAFF. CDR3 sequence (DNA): TGTGCCAGCAGTCGGGAGTCGAACACTGAAGCTTTCTTT.

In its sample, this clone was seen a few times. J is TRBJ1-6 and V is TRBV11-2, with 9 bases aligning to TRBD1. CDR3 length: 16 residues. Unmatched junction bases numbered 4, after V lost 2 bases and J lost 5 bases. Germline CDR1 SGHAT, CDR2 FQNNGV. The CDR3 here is CASSLTRTGDNSPLHF. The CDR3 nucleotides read TGTGCCAGCAGCTTAACCAGGACAGGGGATAATTCACCCCTCCACTTT.

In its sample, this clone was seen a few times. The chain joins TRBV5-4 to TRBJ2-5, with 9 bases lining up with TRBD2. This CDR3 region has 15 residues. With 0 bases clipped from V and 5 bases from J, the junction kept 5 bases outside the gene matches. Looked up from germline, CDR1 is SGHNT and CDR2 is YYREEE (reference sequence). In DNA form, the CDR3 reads TGTGCCAGCAGCTTGGGACTAGCGGCTGGGGAGACCCAGTACTTC. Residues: CASSLGLAAGETQYF.

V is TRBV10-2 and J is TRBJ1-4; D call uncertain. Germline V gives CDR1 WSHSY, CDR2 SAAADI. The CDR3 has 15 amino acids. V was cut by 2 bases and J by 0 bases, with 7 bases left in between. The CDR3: CASSEDSATNEKLFF. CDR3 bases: TGCGCCAGCAGTGAGGACTCAGCAACTAATGAAAAACTGTTTTTT.

CDR3 protein: CASRERTGPYEQYF. The CDR3 nucleotides are TGTGCCAGCAGGGAAAGGACAGGGCCCTACGAGCAGTACTTC. The chain employs TRBV28 and TRBJ2-7; TRBD1 agrees at 8 bases. The length of the CDR3 is 14 residues. In germline, CDR1 is MDHEN, CDR2 SYDVKM. Trimming removed 6 bases from V and 2 bases from J; junction bases left unmatched: 6.

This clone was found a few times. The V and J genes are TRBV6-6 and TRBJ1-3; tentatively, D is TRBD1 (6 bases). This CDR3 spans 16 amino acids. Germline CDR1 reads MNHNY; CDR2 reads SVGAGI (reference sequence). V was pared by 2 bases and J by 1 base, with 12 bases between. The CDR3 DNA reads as TGTGCCAGCAGTTACCCCCTCGGACAGTCTGGAAACACCATATATTTT. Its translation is CASSYPLGQSGNTIYF.

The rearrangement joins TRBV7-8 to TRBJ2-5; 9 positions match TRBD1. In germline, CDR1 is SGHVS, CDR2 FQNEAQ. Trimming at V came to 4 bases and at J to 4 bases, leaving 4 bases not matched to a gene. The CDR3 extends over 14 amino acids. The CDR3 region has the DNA TGTGCCAGCAGCTCACAGGGGGCGCGAGAGACCCAGTACTTC. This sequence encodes CASSSQGARETQYF.

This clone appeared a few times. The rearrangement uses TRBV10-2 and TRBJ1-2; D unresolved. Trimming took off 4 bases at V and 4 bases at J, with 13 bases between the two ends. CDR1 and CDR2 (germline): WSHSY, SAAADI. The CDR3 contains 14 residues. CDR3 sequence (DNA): TGCGCCAGCAGTGTCCGGAACCGGGGCTATGGCTACACCTTC. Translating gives CASSVRNRGYGYTF.

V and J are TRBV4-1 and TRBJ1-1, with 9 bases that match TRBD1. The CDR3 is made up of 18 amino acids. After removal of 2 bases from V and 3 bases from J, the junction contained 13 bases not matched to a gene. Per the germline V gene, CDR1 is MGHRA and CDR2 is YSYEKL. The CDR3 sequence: CASSQYLQGAVRDTEAFF. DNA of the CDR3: TGCGCCAGCAGCCAATACCTACAGGGGGCGGTGAGGGACACTGAAGCTTTCTTT.

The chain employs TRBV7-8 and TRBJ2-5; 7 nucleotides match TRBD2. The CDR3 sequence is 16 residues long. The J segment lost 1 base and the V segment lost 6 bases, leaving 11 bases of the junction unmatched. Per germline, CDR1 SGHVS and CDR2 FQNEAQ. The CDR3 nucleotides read TGTGCCAGCAGGGTCCTGGTGGGGAGGGTCCAAGAGACCCAGTACTTC. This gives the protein CASRVLVGRVQETQYF.

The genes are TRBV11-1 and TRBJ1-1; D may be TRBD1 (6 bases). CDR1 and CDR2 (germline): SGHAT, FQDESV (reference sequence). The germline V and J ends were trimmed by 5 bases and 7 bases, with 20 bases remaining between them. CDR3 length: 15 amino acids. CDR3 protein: CASSPHRVTKFEAFF. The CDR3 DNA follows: TGTGCCAGCAGCCCCCACAGGGTCACGAAGTTTGAAGCTTTCTTT. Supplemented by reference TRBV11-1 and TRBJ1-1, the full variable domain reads EAEVAQSPRYKITEKSQAVAFWCDPISGHATLYWYRQILGQGPELLVQFQDESVVDDSQLPKDRFSAERLKGVDSTLKIQPAELGDSAMYLCASSPHRVTKFEAFFGQGTRLTVV.

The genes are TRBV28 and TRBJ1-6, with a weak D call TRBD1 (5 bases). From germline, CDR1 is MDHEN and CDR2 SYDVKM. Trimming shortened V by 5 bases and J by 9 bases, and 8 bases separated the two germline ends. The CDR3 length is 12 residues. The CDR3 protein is CASSLQVSPLHF. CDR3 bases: TGTGCCAGCAGTCTACAGGTTTCACCCCTCCACTTT.

CDR3 DNA: TGTGCCAGCAGCGGGAGGACAGGGTGGGAGACCCAGTACTTC. Translation gives CASSGRTGWETQYF. V is TRBV27 and J is TRBJ2-5, with D maybe TRBD1 (8 bases). The V gene lost 6 bases and the J gene lost 5 bases, with 16 bases spanning the gap. The CDR3 is 14 residues long. CDR1 is MNHEY and CDR2 is SMNVEV in the germline V gene (reference sequence).